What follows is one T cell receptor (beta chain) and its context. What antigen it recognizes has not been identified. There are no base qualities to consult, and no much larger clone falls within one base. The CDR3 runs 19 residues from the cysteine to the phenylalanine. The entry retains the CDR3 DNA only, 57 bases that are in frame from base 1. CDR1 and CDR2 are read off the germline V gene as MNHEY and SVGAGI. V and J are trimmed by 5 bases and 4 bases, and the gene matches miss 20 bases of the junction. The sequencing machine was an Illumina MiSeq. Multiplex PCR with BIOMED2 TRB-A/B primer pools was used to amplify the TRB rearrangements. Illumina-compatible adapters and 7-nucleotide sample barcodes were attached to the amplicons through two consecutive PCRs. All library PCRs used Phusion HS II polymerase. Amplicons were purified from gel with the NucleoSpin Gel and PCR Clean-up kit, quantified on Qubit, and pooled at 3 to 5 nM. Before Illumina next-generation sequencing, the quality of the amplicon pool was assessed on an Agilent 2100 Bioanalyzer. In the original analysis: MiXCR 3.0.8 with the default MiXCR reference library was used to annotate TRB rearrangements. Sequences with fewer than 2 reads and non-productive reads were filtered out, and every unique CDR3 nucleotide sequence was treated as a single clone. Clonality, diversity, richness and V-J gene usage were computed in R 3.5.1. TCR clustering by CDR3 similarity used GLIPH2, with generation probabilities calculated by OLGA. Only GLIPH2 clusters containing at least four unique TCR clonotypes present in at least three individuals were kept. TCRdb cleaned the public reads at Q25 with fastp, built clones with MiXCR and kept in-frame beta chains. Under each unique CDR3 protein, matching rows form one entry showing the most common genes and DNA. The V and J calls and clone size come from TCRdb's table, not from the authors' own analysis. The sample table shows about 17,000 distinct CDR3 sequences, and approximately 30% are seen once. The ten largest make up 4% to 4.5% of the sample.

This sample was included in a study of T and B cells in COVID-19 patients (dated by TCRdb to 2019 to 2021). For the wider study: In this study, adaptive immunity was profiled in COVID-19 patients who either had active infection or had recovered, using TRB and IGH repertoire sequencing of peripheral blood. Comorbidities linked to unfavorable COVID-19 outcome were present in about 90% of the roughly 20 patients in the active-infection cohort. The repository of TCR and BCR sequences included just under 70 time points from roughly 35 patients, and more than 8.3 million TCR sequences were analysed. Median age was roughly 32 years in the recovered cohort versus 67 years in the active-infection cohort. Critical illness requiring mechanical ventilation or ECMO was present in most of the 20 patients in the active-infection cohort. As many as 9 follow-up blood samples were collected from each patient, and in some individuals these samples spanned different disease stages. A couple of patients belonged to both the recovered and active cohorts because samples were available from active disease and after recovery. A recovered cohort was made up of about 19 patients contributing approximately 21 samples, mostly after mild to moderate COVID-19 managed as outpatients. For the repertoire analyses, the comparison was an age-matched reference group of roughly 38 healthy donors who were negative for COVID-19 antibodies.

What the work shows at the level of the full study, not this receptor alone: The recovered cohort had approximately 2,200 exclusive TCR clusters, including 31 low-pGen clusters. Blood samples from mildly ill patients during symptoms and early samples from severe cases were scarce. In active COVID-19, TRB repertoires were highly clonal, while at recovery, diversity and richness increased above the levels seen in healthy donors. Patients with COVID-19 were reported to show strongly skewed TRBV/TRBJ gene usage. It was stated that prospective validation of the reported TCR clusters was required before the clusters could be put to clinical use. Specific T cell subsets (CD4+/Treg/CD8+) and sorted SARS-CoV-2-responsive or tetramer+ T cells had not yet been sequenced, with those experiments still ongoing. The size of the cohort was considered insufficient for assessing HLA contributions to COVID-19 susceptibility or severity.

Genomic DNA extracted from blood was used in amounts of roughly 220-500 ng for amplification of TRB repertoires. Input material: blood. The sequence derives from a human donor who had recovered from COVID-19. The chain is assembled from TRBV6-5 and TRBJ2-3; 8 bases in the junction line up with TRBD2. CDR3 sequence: CASSEPAGIAGPWADTQYF. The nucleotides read TGTGCCAGCAGTGAACCAGCCGGGATAGCGGGGCCATGGGCAGATACGCAGTATTTT.